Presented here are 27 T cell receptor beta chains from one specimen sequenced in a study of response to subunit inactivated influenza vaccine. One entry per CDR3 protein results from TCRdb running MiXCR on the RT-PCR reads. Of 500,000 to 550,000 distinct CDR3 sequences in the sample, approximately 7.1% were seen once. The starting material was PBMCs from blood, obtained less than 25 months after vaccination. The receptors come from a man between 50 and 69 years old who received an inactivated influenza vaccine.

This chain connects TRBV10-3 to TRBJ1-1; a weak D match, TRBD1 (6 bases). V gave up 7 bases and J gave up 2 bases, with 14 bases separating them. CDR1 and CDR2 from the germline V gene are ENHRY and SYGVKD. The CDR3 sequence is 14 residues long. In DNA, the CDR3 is TGTGCCATCAAGTTGACAGGAGATAACACTGAAGCTTTCTTT. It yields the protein CAIKLTGDNTEAFF.

CDR3 bases: TGTGCCAGCAGCCATGGAGGCACAGATACGCAGTATTTT. Its protein is CASSHGGTDTQYF. This sequence joins TRBV7-2 and TRBJ2-3; D gene ambiguous. V lost 5 bases, J lost 1 base, and 7 bases lay in between. Germline CDR1 and CDR2: SGHTA and FQGNSA. The CDR3 sequence is 13 residues long. Combining the CDR3 with reference TRBV7-2 and TRBJ2-3 gives the whole variable domain GAGVSQSPSNKVTEKGKDVELRCDPISGHTALYWYRQSLGQGLEFLIYFQGNSAPDKSGLPSDRFSAERTGGSVSTLTIQRTQQEDSAVYLCASSHGGTDTQYFGPGTRLTVL.

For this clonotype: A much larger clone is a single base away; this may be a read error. CDR3: CASSQNRLRYNEQIF. CDR3 in DNA: TGTGCCAGCAGCCAAAATCGTCTTAGGTACAATGAGCAGATCTTC. V is TRBV14 and J is TRBJ2-1; no firm D call. Germline CDR1 SGHDN, CDR2 FVKESK. This CDR3 is built from 15 residues. The full variable domain, with the rest looked up from reference TRBV14 and TRBJ2-1, is EAGVTQFPSHSVIEKGQTVTLRCDPISGHDNLYWYRRVMGKEIKFLLHFVKESKQDESGMPNNRFLAERTGGTYSTLKVQPAELEDSGVYFCASSQNRLRYNEQIFGPGTRLTVL.

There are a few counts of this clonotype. DNA of the CDR3: TGTGCCAGCACCACTGTCCCCCCCGGAGAGACCCAGTACTTC. Translation gives CASTTVPPGETQYF. The chain couples TRBV28 to TRBJ2-5, with no clear D. The CDR3 loop spans 14 amino acids. The V and J ends lost 7 bases and 4 bases respectively, with 16 bases between them. The germline V gene has CDR1 MDHEN and CDR2 SYDVKM. The full variable domain, completed using reference TRBV28 and TRBJ2-5, is DVKVTQSSRYLVKRTGEKVFLECVQDMDHENMFWYRQDPGLGLRLIYFSYDVKMKEKGDIPEGYSVSREKKERFSLILESASTNQTSMYLCASTTVPPGETQYFGPGTRLLVL.

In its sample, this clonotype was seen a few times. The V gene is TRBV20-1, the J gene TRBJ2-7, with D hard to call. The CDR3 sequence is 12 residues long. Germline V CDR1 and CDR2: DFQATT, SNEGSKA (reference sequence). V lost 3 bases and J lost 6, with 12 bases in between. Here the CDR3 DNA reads TGCAGTGCTAGCGATTCGAAAGGCGAGCAGTACTTC. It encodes CSASDSKGEQYF.

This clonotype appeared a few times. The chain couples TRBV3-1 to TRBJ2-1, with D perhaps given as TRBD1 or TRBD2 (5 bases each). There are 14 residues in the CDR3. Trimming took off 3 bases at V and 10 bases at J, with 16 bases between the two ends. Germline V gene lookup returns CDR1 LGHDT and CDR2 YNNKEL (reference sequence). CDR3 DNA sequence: TGTGCCAGCAGCCAGGGGGTAACTCCCAGGGAGCAGTTCTTC. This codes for CASSQGVTPREQFF.

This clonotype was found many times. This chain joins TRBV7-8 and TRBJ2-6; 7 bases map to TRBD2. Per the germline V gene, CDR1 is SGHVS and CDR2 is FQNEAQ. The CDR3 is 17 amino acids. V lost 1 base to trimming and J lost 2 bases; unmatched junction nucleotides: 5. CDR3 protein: CASSLVGGVAGANVLTF. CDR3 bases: TGTGCCAGCAGCTTAGTGGGGGGGGTCGCTGGGGCCAACGTCCTGACTTTC.

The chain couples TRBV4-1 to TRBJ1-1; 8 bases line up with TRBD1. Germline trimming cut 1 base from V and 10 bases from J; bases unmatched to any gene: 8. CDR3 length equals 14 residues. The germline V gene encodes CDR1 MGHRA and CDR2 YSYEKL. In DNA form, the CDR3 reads TGCGCCAGCAGCCAAGTGGAACAGGGGGAAAGAGCTTTCTTT. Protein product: CASSQVEQGERAFF.

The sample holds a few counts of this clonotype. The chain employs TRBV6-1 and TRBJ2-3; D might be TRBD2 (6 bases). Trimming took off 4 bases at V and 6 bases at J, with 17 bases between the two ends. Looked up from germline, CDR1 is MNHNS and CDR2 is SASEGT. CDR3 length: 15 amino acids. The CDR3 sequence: CASSARSGGSDTQYF. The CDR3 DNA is TGTGCCAGCAGTGCCCGGAGCGGAGGGTCGGATACGCAGTATTTT.

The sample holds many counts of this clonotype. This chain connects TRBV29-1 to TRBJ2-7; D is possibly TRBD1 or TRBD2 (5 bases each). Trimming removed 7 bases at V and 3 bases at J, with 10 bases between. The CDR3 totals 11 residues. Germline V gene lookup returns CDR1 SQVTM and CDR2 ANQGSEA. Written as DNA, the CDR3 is TGCAGCGCCGGGACGGTCTACGAGCAGTACTTC. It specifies CSAGTVYEQYF.

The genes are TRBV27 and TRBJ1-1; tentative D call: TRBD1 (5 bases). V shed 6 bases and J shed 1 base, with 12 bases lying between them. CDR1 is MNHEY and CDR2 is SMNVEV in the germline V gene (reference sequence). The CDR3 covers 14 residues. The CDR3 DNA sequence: TGTGCCAGCAGGACGGGGGGGGAGAACACTGAAGCTTTCTTT. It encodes CASRTGGENTEAFF.

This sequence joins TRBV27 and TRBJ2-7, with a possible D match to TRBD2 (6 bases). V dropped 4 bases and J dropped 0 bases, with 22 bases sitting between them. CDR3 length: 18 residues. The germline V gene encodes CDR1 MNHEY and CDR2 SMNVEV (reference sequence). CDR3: CASSSYPGLRPSSYEQYF. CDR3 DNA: TGTGCCAGCAGTTCTTACCCGGGACTCAGACCTAGCTCCTACGAGCAGTACTTC.

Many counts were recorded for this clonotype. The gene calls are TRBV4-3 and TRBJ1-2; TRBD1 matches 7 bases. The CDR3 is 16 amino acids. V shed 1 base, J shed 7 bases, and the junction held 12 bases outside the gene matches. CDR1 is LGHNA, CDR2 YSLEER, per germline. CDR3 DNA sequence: TGCGCCAGCAGCCAAGGAGCCCCAACAGGGGCAGGTGGCTACACCTTC. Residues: CASSQGAPTGAGGYTF.

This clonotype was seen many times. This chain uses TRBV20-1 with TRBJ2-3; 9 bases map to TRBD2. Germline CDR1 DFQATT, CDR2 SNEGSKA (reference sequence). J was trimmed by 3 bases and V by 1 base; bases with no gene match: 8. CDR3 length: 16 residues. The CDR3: CSARVVAGAGTDTQYF. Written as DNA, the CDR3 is TGCAGTGCTAGAGTCGTAGCGGGAGCTGGTACAGATACGCAGTATTTT.

The CDR3 bases are TGTGCCACCAGTGACGCTGGGACACATACCTACAATGAGCAGTTCTTC. The encoded protein is CATSDAGTHTYNEQFF. The chain links TRBV24-1 to TRBJ2-1, with D tentatively TRBD1 (6 bases). Between the trimmed V and J ends, which lost 4 bases and 2 bases, there was a span of 14 bases. This CDR3 is 16 amino acids long. Germline V gene lookup returns CDR1 KGHDR and CDR2 SFDVKD.

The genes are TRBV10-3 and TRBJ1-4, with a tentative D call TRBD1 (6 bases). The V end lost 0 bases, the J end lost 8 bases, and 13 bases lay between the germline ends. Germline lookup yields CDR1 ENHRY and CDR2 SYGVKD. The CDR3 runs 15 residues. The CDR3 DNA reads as TGTGCCATCAGTGAGTCGACGCAGGGGTACGAAAAACTGTTTTTT. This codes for CAISESTQGYEKLFF.

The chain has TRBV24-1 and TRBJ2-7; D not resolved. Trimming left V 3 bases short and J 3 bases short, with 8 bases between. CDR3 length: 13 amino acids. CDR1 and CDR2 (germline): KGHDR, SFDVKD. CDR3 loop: CATSDPASYEQYF. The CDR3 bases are TGTGCCACCAGTGATCCCGCAAGCTACGAGCAGTACTTC.

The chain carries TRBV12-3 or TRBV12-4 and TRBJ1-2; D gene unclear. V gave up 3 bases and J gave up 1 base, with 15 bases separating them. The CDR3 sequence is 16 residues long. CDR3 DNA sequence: TGTGCCAGCAGTTTTGCGGGCACGAACGATAACTATGGCTACACCTTC. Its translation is CASSFAGTNDNYGYTF.

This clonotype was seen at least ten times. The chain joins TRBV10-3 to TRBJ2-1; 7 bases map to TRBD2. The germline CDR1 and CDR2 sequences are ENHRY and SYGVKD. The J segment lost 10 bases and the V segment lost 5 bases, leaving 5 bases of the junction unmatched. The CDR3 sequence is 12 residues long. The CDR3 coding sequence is TGTGCCATCAGTACCACTAGCGTCGAGCAGTTCTTC. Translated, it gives CAISTTSVEQFF.

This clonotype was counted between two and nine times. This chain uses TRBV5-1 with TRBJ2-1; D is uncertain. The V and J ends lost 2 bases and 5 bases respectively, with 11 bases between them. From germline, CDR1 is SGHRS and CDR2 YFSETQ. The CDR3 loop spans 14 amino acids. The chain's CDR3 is CASSFEGPHNEQFF. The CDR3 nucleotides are TGCGCCAGCAGCTTCGAAGGCCCACACAATGAGCAGTTCTTC.

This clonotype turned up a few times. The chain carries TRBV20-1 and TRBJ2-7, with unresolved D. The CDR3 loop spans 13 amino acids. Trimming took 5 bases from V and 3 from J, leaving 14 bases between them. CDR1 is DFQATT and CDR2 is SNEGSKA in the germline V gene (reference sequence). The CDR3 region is CSAPGPLGYEQYF. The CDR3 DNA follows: TGCAGTGCTCCCGGACCATTGGGCTACGAGCAGTACTTC.

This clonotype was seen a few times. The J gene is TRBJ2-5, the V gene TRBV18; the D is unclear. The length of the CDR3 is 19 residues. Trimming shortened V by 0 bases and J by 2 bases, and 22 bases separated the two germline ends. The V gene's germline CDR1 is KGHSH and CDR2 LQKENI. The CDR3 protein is CASSPPNKPTALGQETQYF. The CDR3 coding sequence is TGTGCCAGCTCACCACCTAACAAACCAACAGCGCTGGGACAAGAGACCCAGTACTTC.

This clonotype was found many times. In nucleotides, the CDR3 is TGTGCCAGCAGCTTAGTTGCAGGTACCATGAACACTGAAGCTTTCTTT. Translated: CASSLVAGTMNTEAFF. The chain has TRBV7-6 and TRBJ1-1; D call uncertain. Germline V gene data show CDR1 as SGHVS and CDR2 as FNYEAQ. V lost 1 base, J lost 0 bases, and 12 bases lay in between. The CDR3 loop spans 16 amino acids.

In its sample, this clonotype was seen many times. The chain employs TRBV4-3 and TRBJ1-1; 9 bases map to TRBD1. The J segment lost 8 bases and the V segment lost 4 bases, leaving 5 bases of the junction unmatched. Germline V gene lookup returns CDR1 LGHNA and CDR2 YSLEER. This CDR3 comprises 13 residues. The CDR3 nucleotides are TGCGCCAGCAGCCCACACAGGGGGCGCGAAGCTTTCTTT. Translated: CASSPHRGREAFF.

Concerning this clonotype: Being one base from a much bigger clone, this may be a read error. The CDR3 coding sequence is TGTGCCAGCAGCACCGGCGGGGAAGGGACTGAAGCTTTCTTT. This encodes CASSTGGEGTEAFF. The V gene is TRBV6-1, the J gene TRBJ1-1, with D unresolved. This CDR3 region has 14 residues. Germline V gene sequence: CDR1 MNHNS, CDR2 SASEGT. V lost 6 bases to trimming and J lost 5 bases, with 16 bases between them.

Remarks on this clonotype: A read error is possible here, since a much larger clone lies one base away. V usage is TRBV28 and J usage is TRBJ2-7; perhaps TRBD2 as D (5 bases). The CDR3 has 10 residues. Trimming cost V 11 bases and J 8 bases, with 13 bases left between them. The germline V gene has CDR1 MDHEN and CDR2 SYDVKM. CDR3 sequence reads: CAANAGKQYF. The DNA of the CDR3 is TGTGCCGCCAACGCCGGGAAGCAGTACTTC. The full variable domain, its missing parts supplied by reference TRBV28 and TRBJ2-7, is DVKVTQSSRYLVKRTGEKVFLECVQDMDHENMFWYRQDPGLGLRLIYFSYDVKMKEKGDIPEGYSVSREKKERFSLILESASTNQTSMYLCAANAGKQYFGPGTRLTVT.

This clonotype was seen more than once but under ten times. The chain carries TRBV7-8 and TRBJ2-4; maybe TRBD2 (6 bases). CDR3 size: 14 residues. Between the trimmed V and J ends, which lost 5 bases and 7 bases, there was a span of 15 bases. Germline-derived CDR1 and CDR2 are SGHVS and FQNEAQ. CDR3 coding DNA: TGTGCCAGCAGCCCCACGGGGGTAGGGAACATTCAGTACTTC. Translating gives CASSPTGVGNIQYF.